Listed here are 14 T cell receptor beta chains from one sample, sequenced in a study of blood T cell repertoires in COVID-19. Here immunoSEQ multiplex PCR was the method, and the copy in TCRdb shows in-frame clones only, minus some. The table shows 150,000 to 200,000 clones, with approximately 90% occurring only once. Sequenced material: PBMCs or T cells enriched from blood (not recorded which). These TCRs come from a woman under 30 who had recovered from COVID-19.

The CDR3 loop reads CASSPDRGNTEAFF. As DNA, the CDR3 is TGTGCCAGCAGCCCTGACAGGGGGAACACTGAAGCTTTCTTT. The chain uses TRBV9 and TRBJ1-1; 8 bases agree with TRBD1. V dropped 4 bases and J dropped 1; count of bases not matched to a gene: 3. Germline CDR1 is SGDLS and CDR2 is YYNGEE. The CDR3 sequence is 14 residues long.

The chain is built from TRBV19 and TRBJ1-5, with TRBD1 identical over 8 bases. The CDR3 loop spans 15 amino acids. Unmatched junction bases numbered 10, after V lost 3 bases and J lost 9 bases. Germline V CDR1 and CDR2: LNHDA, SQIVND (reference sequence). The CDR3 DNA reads TGTGCCAGTAGTATTTCTCAGGGGGCCGTCGGGCCCCAGCATTTT. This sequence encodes CASSISQGAVGPQHF.

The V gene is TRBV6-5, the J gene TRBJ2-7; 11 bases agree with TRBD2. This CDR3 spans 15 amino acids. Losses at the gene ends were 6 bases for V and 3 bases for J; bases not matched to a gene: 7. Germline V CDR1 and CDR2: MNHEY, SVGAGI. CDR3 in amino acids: CASSPPLAGDYEQYF. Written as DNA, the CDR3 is TGTGCCAGCAGCCCCCCACTAGCGGGAGACTACGAGCAGTACTTC.

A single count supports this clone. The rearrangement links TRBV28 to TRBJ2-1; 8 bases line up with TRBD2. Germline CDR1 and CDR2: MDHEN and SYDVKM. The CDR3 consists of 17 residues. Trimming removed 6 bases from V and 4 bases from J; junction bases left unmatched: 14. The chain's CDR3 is CASRPSGGRLVYNEQFF. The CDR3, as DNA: TGTGCCAGCAGACCCTCGGGAGGGCGATTAGTGTACAATGAGCAGTTCTTC.

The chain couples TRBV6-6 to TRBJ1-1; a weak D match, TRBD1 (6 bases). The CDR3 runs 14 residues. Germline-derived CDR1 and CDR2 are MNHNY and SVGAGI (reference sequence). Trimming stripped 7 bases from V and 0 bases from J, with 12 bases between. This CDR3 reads CASIRQVVNTEAFF. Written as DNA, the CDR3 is TGTGCCAGCATCAGACAGGTGGTGAACACTGAAGCTTTCTTT.

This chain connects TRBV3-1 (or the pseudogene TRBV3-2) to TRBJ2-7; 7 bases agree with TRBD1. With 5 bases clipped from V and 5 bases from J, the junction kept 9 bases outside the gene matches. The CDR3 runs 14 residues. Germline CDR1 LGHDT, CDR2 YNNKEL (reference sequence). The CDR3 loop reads CASSGNYRGDEQYF. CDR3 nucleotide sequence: TGTGCCAGCAGCGGAAATTACAGGGGCGACGAGCAGTACTTC.

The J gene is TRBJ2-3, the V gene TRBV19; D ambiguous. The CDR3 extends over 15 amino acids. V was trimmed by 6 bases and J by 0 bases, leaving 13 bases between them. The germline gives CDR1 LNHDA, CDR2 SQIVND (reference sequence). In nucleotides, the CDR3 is TGTGCCAGTAGCCCGGCCCGGGTTAGCACAGATACGCAGTATTTT. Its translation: CASSPARVSTDTQYF.

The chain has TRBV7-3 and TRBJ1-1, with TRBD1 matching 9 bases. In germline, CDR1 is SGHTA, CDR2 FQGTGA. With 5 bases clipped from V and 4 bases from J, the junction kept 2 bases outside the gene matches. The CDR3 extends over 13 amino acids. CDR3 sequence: CASSATGGTEAFF. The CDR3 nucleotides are TGTGCCAGCAGCGCGACAGGGGGCACTGAAGCTTTCTTT.

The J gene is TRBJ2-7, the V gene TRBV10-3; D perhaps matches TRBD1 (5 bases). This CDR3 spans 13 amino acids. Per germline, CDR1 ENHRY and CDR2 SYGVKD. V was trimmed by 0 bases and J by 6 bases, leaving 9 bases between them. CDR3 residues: CAISESRQSEQYF. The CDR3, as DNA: TGTGCCATCAGTGAGTCTAGACAGTCCGAGCAGTACTTC.

The CDR3 sequence: CASSKQGPGELFF. The CDR3 nucleotides read TGTGCCAGCAGCAAACAGGGGCCCGGGGAGCTGTTTTTT. The chain combines TRBV5-4 with TRBJ2-2; 7 nucleotides agree with TRBD1. The CDR3 consists of 13 residues. Germline V CDR1 and CDR2: SGHNT, YYREEE (reference sequence). V lost 4 bases and J lost 6; bases outside the gene matches: 3.

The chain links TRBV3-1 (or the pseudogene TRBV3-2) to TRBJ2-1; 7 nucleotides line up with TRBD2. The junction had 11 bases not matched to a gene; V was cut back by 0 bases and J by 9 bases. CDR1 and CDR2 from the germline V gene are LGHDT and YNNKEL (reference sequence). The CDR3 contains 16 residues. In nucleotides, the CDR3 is TGTGCCAGCAGCCAAGATCCAGCGGGGCTTACGGGTGAGCAGTTCTTC. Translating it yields CASSQDPAGLTGEQFF.

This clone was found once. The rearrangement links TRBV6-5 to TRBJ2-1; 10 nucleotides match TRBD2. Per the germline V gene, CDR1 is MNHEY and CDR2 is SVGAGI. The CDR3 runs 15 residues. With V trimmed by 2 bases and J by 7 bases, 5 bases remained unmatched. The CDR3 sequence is CASSYLAGEGNEQFF. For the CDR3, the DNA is TGTGCCAGCAGTTACCTAGCGGGAGAGGGTAATGAGCAGTTCTTC.

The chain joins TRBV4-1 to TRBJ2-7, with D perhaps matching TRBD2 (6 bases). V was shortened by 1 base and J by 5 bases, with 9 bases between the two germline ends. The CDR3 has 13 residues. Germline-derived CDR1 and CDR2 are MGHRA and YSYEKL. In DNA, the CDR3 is TGCGCCAGCAGCCAAGTATGGGGGGACGAGCAGTACTTC. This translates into CASSQVWGDEQYF.

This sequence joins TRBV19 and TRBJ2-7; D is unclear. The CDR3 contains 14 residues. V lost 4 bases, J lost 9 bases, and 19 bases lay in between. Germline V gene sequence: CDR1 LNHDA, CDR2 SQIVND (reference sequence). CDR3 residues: CASSNAGESQRQYF. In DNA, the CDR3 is TGTGCCAGTAGTAATGCTGGAGAATCCCAACGGCAGTACTTC.